The present T cell receptor (beta chain) was sequenced within a study of T cells after yellow fever vaccination (dated by TCRdb to between 2019 and 2020). Broadly, across the study: Libraries from fractions with low cell numbers were prepared with the SMART-Seq v4 Ultra Low Input RNA kit. To track T-cell clones before and after primary and booster YFV17D yellow fever vaccination, bulk TCR alpha and beta repertoires were sequenced longitudinally. Two healthy male donors made up the cohort, one aged 18 to 30 years and the other aged 30 to 40 years. Blood samples were taken at several timepoints before and after primary and secondary immunization, and bulk PBMC replicates and cell subsets were isolated.

According to the study, the label for this sample's treatment or condition signals: live attenuated yellow fever vaccine strain. Two biological replicates of bulk PBMCs were collected at each blood-draw timepoint. A standard Ficoll-Paque protocol was used to isolate PBMCs from peripheral blood. TriZol was used to extract RNA from bulk PBMCs, from CD4 and CD8 fractions, and from dextramer-positive and dextramer-negative fractions. Including the terminal cysteine and phenylalanine, the CDR3 comprises 14 residues. Only the CDR3 DNA is retained, 42 bases long and in frame from the first base. Deletion took 6 bases off V and 7 bases off J, with a span of 18 bases between the germline ends. Reading the germline V gene (reference sequence) gives CDR1 LNHDA and CDR2 SQIVND. General study outcomes and caveats: Computational filtering was required because FACS-sorted repertoires could contain abundant contaminating clonotypes from the bulk population. Because only two donors were included in the study, the extent to which the findings can be generalized is limited. After the booster, most clones that had expanded after primary vaccination were detected again (about 95% of CD4 and around 88% of CD8), suggesting broad maintenance of memory. A small share of clonotypes was detected in both CD4 and CD8 compartments, with the overlap likely arising from convergent recombination. The secondary T-cell response was found to be weaker but faster than the primary response, with a peak reached on day 5 rather than on day 15.

Comments on this clonotype: It has no known antigen specificity. Base qualities are missing; no much larger clone stands one base away.

TCR cDNA was synthesized by 5'RACE template switching, which introduced a universal primer site and unique molecular identifiers. cDNA synthesis was primed from both the TCR alpha and TCR beta constant segments. Libraries were amplified in two PCR steps, with sample barcodes and sequencing adapters added in the second step. Sequencing of the libraries was done on either Illumina HiSeq 2500 (2x100 bp) or NovaSeq (2x150 bp). The original pipeline was this. Demultiplexing of reads and collapsing into UMI consensus sequences were performed with MIGEC, and V(D)J alignment was carried out with MiXCR. Using edgeR on replicate PBMC samples, clonotypes were called vaccine-responding if FDR was below 0.01 and the log2 fold change was above 5 up to day 15. Each bulk clonotype was labeled CD4 or CD8 based on which sequenced repertoire, CD4 or CD8, contained the clonotype at higher abundance. TCRdb's own reprocessing of the public reads used fastp at Q25 and MiXCR and kept productive beta chains. Each CDR3 protein gets just one entry, which takes the most common genes and DNA from the rows behind it. For this entry, the V and J calls and clone size follow TCRdb and not the study's own pipeline. The sample table contains 450,000 to 600,000 distinct CDR3 sequences; only one count was recorded for about a sixth of them. Roughly a sixth of the sample is taken by the ten largest.

This TCR came from a man aged 18 to 29 who received the YFV17D yellow fever vaccine. The sequenced sample was PBMCs, obtained 5 days after the first yellow fever vaccination. The sequence is built from TRBV19 and TRBJ1-2; a tentative D match to TRBD1 spans 6 bases. CDR3 loop: CASSATGSLGGYTF. The nucleotide sequence reads as follows: TGTGCCAGTAGCGCCACAGGGAGTTTGGGTGGCTACACCTTC.